Sequencing of this T cell receptor beta chain was carried out in a study of blood T cell repertoires in COVID-19. Study information: Some COVID-19 samples were acute and others convalescent; all came from the United States, Italy and Spain. PBMCs, B-cell-depleted T cells, or T cells were the source of the cDNA or gDNA that made up the material.

Original processing methods: Estimation of nucleated cell counts was performed using reference gene primer amplification. Clones were sequenced by immunoSEQ multiplex PCR, and TCRdb holds only the in-frame ones, with some missing. The DNA gave D and trimming, while V, J and clone size come from that table. The table includes 100,000 to 150,000 clones, over 75% detected once. The germline gives CDR1 KGHSH, CDR2 LQKENI. V shed 3 bases and J shed 6 bases, with 15 bases lying between them. The CDR3 is 14 residues long. Specimen: peripheral blood. The V call is TRBV18, the J call TRBJ2-7, with D unclear. The sequence came from a man aged 35 to 55 with active or convalescent COVID-19. CDR3 bases: TGTGCCAGCTCACCCCCCCAGGTACGCCGCGAGCAGTACTTC. Its translation is CASSPPQVRREQYF.